This is a list of T cell receptor beta chains from one sample in a study of neurological immune-mediated disorders. MiXCR, run by TCRdb on the 5' RACE reads, gives a single entry per CDR3 protein. The data contain tens of thousands of distinct CDR3 sequences, approximately 11% of them singletons. Material for sequencing was PBMCs. Receptors originate from a female donor in good health. CDR3s include the opening cysteine and the closing phenylalanine or tryptophan. The D gene is left open where the match is weak. Size is stated for part of the rows, as once, few or many counts, or as a class when the clone is expanded.

d_gene: -; abundance: many; j_gene: TRBJ1-2; v_gene: TRBV6-2/TRBV6-3; CDR3nt: TGTGCCAGCAGTACAGGAAACTATGGCTACACCTTC; CDR3aa: CASSTGNYGYTF
d_gene: -; abundance: many; j_gene: TRBJ1-1; v_gene: TRBV2; CDR3nt: TGTGCCAGCGTCGAGGCCGGTCGGTCGAAAGCTTTCTTT; CDR3aa: CASVEAGRSKAFF
d_gene: -; abundance: few; j_gene: TRBJ2-1; v_gene: TRBV10-1; CDR3nt: TGCGCCAGCAGTGAGTCGAAGGGGGTATCCTACAATGAGCAGTTCTTC; CDR3aa: CASSESKGVSYNEQFF
d_gene: TRBD2; abundance: many; j_gene: TRBJ2-5; v_gene: TRBV7-8; CDR3nt: TGTGCCAGCACCCCCAGCGGGACCCAAGAGACCCAGTACTTC; CDR3aa: CASTPSGTQETQYF
d_gene: TRBD2; abundance: many; j_gene: TRBJ2-3; v_gene: TRBV20-1; CDR3nt: TGCAGTGCTAAACTAGCGGACAGCACAGATACGCAGTATTTT; CDR3aa: CSAKLADSTDTQYF
d_gene: -; abundance: many; j_gene: TRBJ1-5; v_gene: TRBV5-1; CDR3nt: TGCGCCAGCAGCCCACGTGGGGGGCTACAGCCCCAGCATTTT; CDR3aa: CASSPRGGLQPQHF
d_gene: -; abundance: many; j_gene: TRBJ2-7; v_gene: TRBV29-1; CDR3nt: TGCAGCGCCCTCGGGACCTACGAGCAGTACTTC; CDR3aa: CSALGTYEQYF
d_gene: TRBD1; abundance: many; j_gene: TRBJ2-5; v_gene: TRBV11-1; CDR3nt: TGTGCCAGCAGCTCCGGGACAGGGCGAGAGACCCAGTACTTC; CDR3aa: CASSSGTGRETQYF
d_gene: -; abundance: many; j_gene: TRBJ1-1; v_gene: TRBV3-1; CDR3nt: TGTGCCAGCAGCCTACAACAGGGGAACACTGAAGCTTTCTTT; CDR3aa: CASSLQQGNTEAFF
d_gene: -; abundance: medium-sized; j_gene: TRBJ1-5; v_gene: TRBV12-3/TRBV12-4; CDR3nt: TGTGCCAGCAGTTTGTGGCAGGACAGTCAGCCCCAGCATTTT; CDR3aa: CASSLWQDSQPQHF
d_gene: -; abundance: many; j_gene: TRBJ2-5; v_gene: TRBV5-1; CDR3nt: TGCGCCAGCAGCCCCCGAGGCCTCGGCGGGGAGACCCAGTACTTC; CDR3aa: CASSPRGLGGETQYF
d_gene: -; abundance: many; j_gene: TRBJ1-1; v_gene: TRBV15; CDR3nt: TGTGCCACCAAGGGACTTGTCAACACTGAAGCTTTCTTT; CDR3aa: CATKGLVNTEAFF
d_gene: TRBD1; abundance: medium-sized; j_gene: TRBJ1-2; v_gene: TRBV5-1; CDR3nt: TGCGCCAGCAGCTTGGAAGGGGGCGGCTATGGCTACACCTTC; CDR3aa: CASSLEGGGYGYTF
d_gene: TRBD1; abundance: many; j_gene: TRBJ2-5; v_gene: TRBV4-1; CDR3nt: TGCGCCAGCAGCCAAGCGAGACTCAGGGGGATGAACCAAGAGACCCAGTACTTC; CDR3aa: CASSQARLRGMNQETQYF
d_gene: -; abundance: many; j_gene: TRBJ2-1; v_gene: TRBV12-3/TRBV12-4; CDR3nt: TGTGCCAGCAGTTTACCGGGGGCCCTATACAATGAGCAGTTCTTC; CDR3aa: CASSLPGALYNEQFF
d_gene: -; abundance: -; j_gene: TRBJ2-1; v_gene: TRBV20-1; CDR3nt: TGCAGTGCTAGGACAGACTATGAGCAGTTCTTC; CDR3aa: CSARTDYEQFF
d_gene: -; abundance: many; j_gene: TRBJ1-1; v_gene: TRBV7-3; CDR3nt: TGTGCCAGCAGCTTAATCTGGGACACTGAAGCTTTCTTT; CDR3aa: CASSLIWDTEAFF
d_gene: -; abundance: many; j_gene: TRBJ2-7; v_gene: TRBV5-1; CDR3nt: TGCGCCAGCAGCCTTGACAGACCCTTCGAGCAGTACTTC; CDR3aa: CASSLDRPFEQYF
d_gene: TRBD1; abundance: many; j_gene: TRBJ1-2; v_gene: TRBV27; CDR3nt: TGTGCCAGCAGTTTATCGCCGGGACAGGGGTACTATGGCTACACCTTC; CDR3aa: CASSLSPGQGYYGYTF
d_gene: -; abundance: -; j_gene: TRBJ2-3; v_gene: TRBV9; CDR3nt: TGTGCCAGCAGCGTAGGCCAGTGGGGCGAGAGCACAGATACGCAGTATTTT; CDR3aa: CASSVGQWGESTDTQYF
d_gene: -; abundance: -; j_gene: TRBJ2-1; v_gene: TRBV29-1; CDR3nt: TGCAGCGTCTCCCCTTCAACGGATGAGCAGTTCTTC; CDR3aa: CSVSPSTDEQFF
d_gene: TRBD1; abundance: many; j_gene: TRBJ1-5; v_gene: TRBV27; CDR3nt: TGTGCCAGCAGACTAGGCAGGGGGCTTTGGCAGCCCCAGCATTTT; CDR3aa: CASRLGRGLWQPQHF
d_gene: TRBD2; abundance: many; j_gene: TRBJ2-3; v_gene: TRBV6-6; CDR3nt: TGTGCCAGCAGTTACTCCCCTTATAGCGGGGGTGACACAGATACGCAGTATTTT; CDR3aa: CASSYSPYSGGDTDTQYF
d_gene: -; abundance: many; j_gene: TRBJ1-1; v_gene: TRBV5-1; CDR3nt: TGCGCCAGCAGCTTGGCCACGGGGCGATCTGAAGCTTTCTTT; CDR3aa: CASSLATGRSEAFF
d_gene: -; abundance: few; j_gene: TRBJ1-3; v_gene: TRBV24-1; CDR3nt: TGTGCCACCAGTGACGCTAAACAGGGACGCTCTGGAAACACCATATATTTT; CDR3aa: CATSDAKQGRSGNTIYF
d_gene: TRBD1; abundance: -; j_gene: TRBJ2-6; v_gene: TRBV6-6; CDR3nt: TGTGCCAGCAGTTATCTCCGGGACAGTACACTCTCTGGGGCCAACGTCCTGAATTTC; CDR3aa: CASSYLRDSTLSGANVLNF
d_gene: TRBD2; abundance: -; j_gene: TRBJ2-1; v_gene: TRBV15; CDR3nt: TGTGCCACCACTAGCGGTTCATACAATGAGCAGTTCTTC; CDR3aa: CATTSGSYNEQFF
d_gene: -; abundance: many; j_gene: TRBJ2-5; v_gene: TRBV3-1; CDR3nt: TGTGCCAGCAGCCAACAGGACGGACTTATACAAGAGACCCAGTACTTC; CDR3aa: CASSQQDGLIQETQYF
d_gene: -; abundance: once; j_gene: TRBJ1-1; v_gene: TRBV20-1; CDR3nt: TGCAGTGCTAGAGCCGAACACGGATACACTGAAGCTTTCTTT; CDR3aa: CSARAEHGYTEAFF
d_gene: TRBD2; abundance: many; j_gene: TRBJ2-5; v_gene: TRBV12-3/TRBV12-4; CDR3nt: TGTGCCAGCAGTACGAAGAGGCTGGGACTAGCGGGAGAGACCCAGTACTTC; CDR3aa: CASSTKRLGLAGETQYF
d_gene: -; abundance: many; j_gene: TRBJ1-1; v_gene: TRBV5-1; CDR3nt: TGCGCCAGCAGCCCAGACCCGAGCAGCACTGAAGCTTTCTTT; CDR3aa: CASSPDPSSTEAFF
d_gene: -; abundance: many; j_gene: TRBJ2-5; v_gene: TRBV5-1; CDR3nt: TGCGCCAGCAGCCCCAGGACCAAAGAGACCCAGTACTTC; CDR3aa: CASSPRTKETQYF
d_gene: -; abundance: -; j_gene: TRBJ1-1; v_gene: TRBV6-5; CDR3nt: TGTGCCATTAGTCTAGGAGGGGTTGTTGGCACTGAAGCTTTCTTT; CDR3aa: CAISLGGVVGTEAFF
d_gene: TRBD1; abundance: many; j_gene: TRBJ2-1; v_gene: TRBV11-3; CDR3nt: TGTGCCAGCAGCTTCCGGGACAGCAAAAACAATGAGCAGTTCTTC; CDR3aa: CASSFRDSKNNEQFF
d_gene: -; abundance: many; j_gene: TRBJ1-2; v_gene: TRBV18; CDR3nt: TGTGCCAGCTCACCAACGACAAACTATGGCTACACCTTC; CDR3aa: CASSPTTNYGYTF